Listed below are T cell receptor beta chains from one sample, sequenced in a study of T cells in Graves' hyperthyroidism and ophthalmopathy. TCRdb re-called the multiplex PCR reads with MiXCR, one entry per CDR3 protein. This sample has roughly 300,000 distinct CDR3 sequences, with about 15% found just once. Material for sequencing was blood. These receptors all come from a woman aged 30 to 39 with Graves' hyperthyroidism. The CDR3 runs from the conserved cysteine through the conserved F or W. Fields, in order: CDR3 protein, CDR3 DNA, D gene, V gene, CDR3 length, J gene, clone size. D genes are given only for firm matches. Rows give clone size only sometimes, using once, few, many, or a class for an expanded clone.

CDR3: CASSFGASNQPQHF; DNA: TGTGCCAGCAGCTTTGGGGCCAGCAATCAGCCCCAGCATTTT; D: NA; V: TRBV7-8; length: 14; J: TRBJ1-5; size: many
CDR3: CASSQGLAGVLGTDTQYF; DNA: TGCGCCAGCAGCCAGGGACTAGCGGGAGTATTGGGCACAGATACGCAGTATTTT; D: TRBD2; V: TRBV4-1; length: 18; J: TRBJ2-3; size: NA
CDR3: CASSLTASHEPQHF; DNA: TGTGCCAGCAGTTTAACGGCCTCTCATGAGCCCCAGCATTTT; D: NA; V: TRBV28; length: 14; J: TRBJ1-5; size: many
CDR3: CSVETGLGPNYGYTF; DNA: TGCAGCGTAGAGACAGGGCTCGGCCCTAACTATGGCTACACCTTC; D: TRBD1; V: TRBV29-1; length: 15; J: TRBJ1-2; size: few
CDR3: CSATGNTEAFF; DNA: TGCAGCGCCACAGGGAACACTGAAGCTTTCTTT; D: NA; V: TRBV29-1; length: 11; J: TRBJ1-1; size: NA
CDR3: CASRIGQAYGYTF; DNA: TGTGCCAGCAGAATCGGACAGGCCTATGGCTACACCTTC; D: TRBD1; V: TRBV28; length: 13; J: TRBJ1-2; size: many
CDR3: CASSLSTGGQPQHF; DNA: TGTGCCAGCAGTTTGAGTACAGGGGGACAGCCCCAGCATTTT; D: TRBD1; V: TRBV12-3/TRBV12-4; length: 14; J: TRBJ1-5; size: many
CDR3: CASSLEGTRNQPQHF; DNA: TGTGCCAGCAGTTTAGAGGGTACCCGCAATCAGCCCCAGCATTTT; D: NA; V: TRBV27; length: 15; J: TRBJ1-5; size: many
CDR3: CASSYDSTQPQHF; DNA: TGTGCCAGCAGTTATGACAGTACTCAGCCCCAGCATTTT; D: NA; V: TRBV6-2/TRBV6-3; length: 13; J: TRBJ1-5; size: NA
CDR3: CASSESTGNTEAFF; DNA: TGTGCCAGCAGCGAATCAACGGGGAACACTGAAGCTTTCTTT; D: NA; V: TRBV5-5; length: 14; J: TRBJ1-1; size: NA
CDR3: CASPPPTGPYTEAFF; DNA: TGTGCCAGCCCACCCCCGACAGGCCCTTACACTGAAGCTTTCTTT; D: NA; V: TRBV18; length: 15; J: TRBJ1-1; size: NA
CDR3: CASRTGGATEAFF; DNA: TGTGCCAGCAGGACCGGGGGAGCCACTGAAGCTTTCTTT; D: NA; V: TRBV28; length: 13; J: TRBJ1-1; size: many
CDR3: CASTGTGSPGEAFF; DNA: TGTGCCAGCACCGGGACAGGGTCTCCAGGCGAAGCTTTCTTT; D: TRBD1; V: TRBV28; length: 14; J: TRBJ1-1; size: many
CDR3: CASTNTPGGSGANVLTF; DNA: TGTGCCAGCACCAATACCCCCGGTGGCTCTGGGGCCAACGTCCTGACTTTC; D: NA; V: TRBV11-1; length: 17; J: TRBJ2-6; size: NA
CDR3: CASSVDRVNTEAFF; DNA: TGTGCCAGCAGCGTCGACAGGGTCAACACTGAAGCTTTCTTT; D: TRBD1; V: TRBV3-1; length: 14; J: TRBJ1-1; size: many
CDR3: CASSQERGYTEAFF; DNA: TGTGCCAGCAGCCAAGAACGCGGGTACACTGAAGCTTTCTTT; D: NA; V: TRBV3-1; length: 14; J: TRBJ1-1; size: many
CDR3: CASSDSVYTSTDTQYF; DNA: TGTGCCAGCAGTGATTCGGTCTACACTAGCACAGATACGCAGTATTTT; D: NA; V: TRBV2; length: 16; J: TRBJ2-3; size: many
CDR3: CASSPVGWGYTF; DNA: TGTGCCAGCAGCCCAGTGGGTTGGGGGTACACCTTC; D: NA; V: TRBV11-2; length: 12; J: TRBJ1-2; size: many
CDR3: CASSDPTLNEQFF; DNA: TGTGCCAGCAGTGATCCCACCCTCAATGAGCAGTTCTTC; D: NA; V: TRBV6-1; length: 13; J: TRBJ2-1; size: many
CDR3: CASSLGQTTYEQYF; DNA: TGTGCCAGCAGCTTGGGACAGACGACCTACGAGCAGTACTTC; D: TRBD1; V: TRBV11-2; length: 14; J: TRBJ2-7; size: NA
CDR3: CASSYQGARTEAFF; DNA: TGTGCCAGCAGTTACCAGGGGGCGCGGACTGAAGCTTTCTTT; D: TRBD1; V: TRBV6-5; length: 14; J: TRBJ1-1; size: many
CDR3: CATSDFAPISGVGQETQYF; DNA: TGTGCCACCAGTGATTTTGCCCCAATCTCGGGGGTCGGGCAAGAGACCCAGTACTTC; D: NA; V: TRBV24-1; length: 19; J: TRBJ2-5; size: NA
CDR3: CASRLGMGPSNEKLFF; DNA: TGTGCCAGCAGGCTCGGGATGGGACCCTCTAATGAAAAACTGTTTTTT; D: NA; V: TRBV28; length: 16; J: TRBJ1-4; size: many
CDR3: CAWSPAGGPGDQPQHF; DNA: TGTGCCTGGAGTCCGGCGGGGGGGCCGGGGGATCAGCCCCAGCATTTT; D: NA; V: TRBV30; length: 16; J: TRBJ1-5; size: NA
CDR3: CASSNTDRVDEQYF; DNA: TGTGCCAGCAGTAACACAGACAGGGTGGACGAGCAGTACTTC; D: TRBD1; V: TRBV25-1; length: 14; J: TRBJ2-7; size: few
CDR3: CATRDSLMNTEAFF; DNA: TGTGCCACCCGGGACAGCCTCATGAACACTGAAGCTTTCTTT; D: TRBD1; V: TRBV10-3; length: 14; J: TRBJ1-1; size: NA
CDR3: CSGPRVYNEQFF; DNA: TGCAGTGGGCCTAGGGTCTACAATGAGCAGTTCTTC; D: NA; V: TRBV20-1; length: 12; J: TRBJ2-1; size: many
CDR3: CASKGVGKDGYTF; DNA: TGTGCCAGCAAAGGGGTAGGAAAGGATGGCTACACCTTC; D: NA; V: TRBV7-9; length: 13; J: TRBJ1-2; size: NA
CDR3: CASSSITGRTDTQYF; DNA: TGTGCCAGCAGCTCCATAACTGGGCGCACAGATACGCAGTATTTT; D: NA; V: TRBV7-3; length: 15; J: TRBJ2-3; size: NA
CDR3: CAWGGNTEAFF; DNA: TGTGCCTGGGGAGGAAACACTGAAGCTTTCTTT; D: NA; V: TRBV30; length: 11; J: TRBJ1-1; size: many
CDR3: CASSGDRGPGGTGELFF; DNA: TGCGCCAGCAGCGGGGACAGGGGGCCAGGTGGGACCGGGGAGCTGTTTTTT; D: TRBD1; V: TRBV5-1; length: 17; J: TRBJ2-2; size: NA
CDR3: CASSQGDGQPQHF; DNA: TGTGCCAGCAGCCAGGGTGACGGGCAGCCCCAGCATTTT; D: NA; V: TRBV12-3/TRBV12-4; length: 13; J: TRBJ1-5; size: many
CDR3: CASSEAARKLFF; DNA: TGTGCCAGCAGTGAAGCTGCTAGAAAACTGTTTTTT; D: NA; V: TRBV6-1; length: 12; J: TRBJ1-4; size: NA
CDR3: CASGRTGNDGELFF; DNA: TGTGCCAGCGGTAGGACAGGGAACGACGGGGAGCTGTTTTTT; D: TRBD1; V: TRBV12-3/TRBV12-4; length: 14; J: TRBJ2-2; size: NA
CDR3: CASSLFQRESPFTGELFF; DNA: TGCGCCAGCAGCTTGTTCCAGCGGGAGAGCCCTTTCACCGGGGAGCTGTTTTTT; D: TRBD2; V: TRBV5-1; length: 18; J: TRBJ2-2; size: NA
CDR3: CSARVDTQYF; DNA: TGCAGTGCTAGGGTGGATACGCAGTATTTT; D: NA; V: TRBV20-1; length: 10; J: TRBJ2-3; size: many
CDR3: CSASPGTGGHEQYF; DNA: TGCAGTGCTAGCCCCGGGACAGGGGGCCACGAGCAGTACTTC; D: TRBD1; V: TRBV20-1; length: 14; J: TRBJ2-7; size: few
CDR3: CASSASGQVYGYTF; DNA: TGTGCCAGCAGCGCCTCAGGGCAGGTCTATGGCTACACCTTC; D: NA; V: TRBV6-2/TRBV6-3; length: 14; J: TRBJ1-2; size: many
CDR3: CASSISWDRNQPQHF; DNA: TGTGCCAGTAGTATAAGTTGGGACAGAAATCAGCCCCAGCATTTT; D: TRBD1; V: TRBV19; length: 15; J: TRBJ1-5; size: few
CDR3: CASSLSDSGNTIYF; DNA: TGTGCCAGCAGCCTCTCGGACTCTGGAAACACCATATATTTT; D: NA; V: TRBV3-1; length: 14; J: TRBJ1-3; size: few
CDR3: CASSEAPYSPLHF; DNA: TGTGCCAGCAGTGAAGCCCCCTATTCACCCCTCCACTTT; D: NA; V: TRBV2; length: 13; J: TRBJ1-6; size: NA
CDR3: CASSLAGGKTQYF; DNA: TGTGCCAGCAGCTTAGCGGGAGGGAAGACCCAGTACTTC; D: TRBD2; V: TRBV7-9; length: 13; J: TRBJ2-5; size: NA
CDR3: CSAVGQDKSYEQYF; DNA: TGCAGCGCCGTGGGGCAGGATAAGTCCTACGAGCAGTACTTC; D: NA; V: TRBV29-1; length: 14; J: TRBJ2-7; size: many
CDR3: CSVDAGGPFYEQYF; DNA: TGCAGCGTTGATGCGGGAGGGCCTTTCTACGAGCAGTACTTC; D: TRBD2; V: TRBV29-1; length: 14; J: TRBJ2-7; size: many
CDR3: CASSLRSNSPLHF; DNA: TGTGCCAGCAGTTTAAGGAGCAATTCACCCCTCCACTTT; D: NA; V: TRBV12-3/TRBV12-4; length: 13; J: TRBJ1-6; size: NA
CDR3: CASSSGVQAKNIQYF; DNA: TGTGCCAGCAGCTCCGGGGTCCAAGCCAAAAACATTCAGTACTTC; D: NA; V: TRBV11-2; length: 15; J: TRBJ2-4; size: NA
CDR3: CASSSRVGTGETQYF; DNA: TGTGCCAGCAGCTCCAGAGTTGGGACAGGGGAGACCCAGTACTTC; D: TRBD1; V: TRBV7-9; length: 15; J: TRBJ2-5; size: NA
CDR3: CASSSDWGGLYGYTF; DNA: TGTGCCAGCAGCTCCGATTGGGGGGGCCTCTATGGCTACACCTTC; D: NA; V: TRBV7-8; length: 15; J: TRBJ1-2; size: many
CDR3: CSAIPDQDTQYF; DNA: TGCAGTGCCATCCCGGACCAAGATACGCAGTATTTT; D: NA; V: TRBV20-1; length: 12; J: TRBJ2-3; size: many
CDR3: CATSRGLAGDEQFF; DNA: TGTGCCACCAGCAGGGGACTAGCGGGAGATGAGCAGTTCTTC; D: TRBD2; V: TRBV15; length: 14; J: TRBJ2-1; size: few
CDR3: CSARDLRTGVNQPQHF; DNA: TGCAGTGCTAGAGATCTGCGGACAGGTGTTAATCAGCCCCAGCATTTT; D: TRBD1; V: TRBV20-1; length: 16; J: TRBJ1-5; size: few
CDR3: CASSQVCEQFF; DNA: TGTGCCAGCAGCCAAGTATGTGAGCAGTTCTTC; D: NA; V: TRBV3-1; length: 11; J: TRBJ2-1; size: many
CDR3: CASPPPSGDSSYNEQFF; DNA: TGTGCCAGTCCTCCCCCTAGCGGGGATAGCTCCTACAATGAGCAGTTCTTC; D: TRBD2; V: TRBV28; length: 17; J: TRBJ2-1; size: many